The rows below give T cell receptor beta chains drawn from one sample of a study of vaccination and CD4 T cells after COVID-19. These receptors have no known antigen. TCRdb called the PCR reads again in MiXCR, with one record for every CDR3 protein. The table includes roughly 11,000 distinct CDR3 sequences, about 50% detected once. The sequencing sample was made of CD4+ T cells from blood, cultured in vitro. These receptors were collected from a human donor who had recovered from COVID-19. Each CDR3 is given with its conserved first and last residue. A D gene is named only where the DNA matches it firmly. Clone size is not always given. Where it is, it says once, few, many or a class for expanded clones.

CAISLTVQETQYF,TGTGCCATCAGCTTGACAGTTCAAGAGACCCAGTACTTC,NA,NA,TRBV10-3,TRBJ2-5
CASSLGGPQGHGYTF,TGTGCCAGCAGTTTAGGTGGGCCCCAGGGGCATGGCTACACCTTC,NA,NA,TRBV12-3/TRBV12-4,TRBJ1-2
CASNEGIIQPQHF,TGTGCCAGCAACGAGGGAATCATCCAGCCCCAGCATTTT,NA,few,TRBV2,TRBJ1-5
CASSSGGREAFF,TGTGCCAGCAGTTCTGGGGGGCGTGAAGCTTTCTTT,NA,NA,TRBV6-5,TRBJ1-1
CASMELGSYNEQFF,TGTGCCAGCATGGAACTAGGCTCCTACAATGAGCAGTTCTTC,NA,NA,TRBV19,TRBJ2-1
CASTVFGGTTEAFF,TGCGCCAGCACGGTTTTTGGGGGTACTACTGAAGCTTTCTTT,NA,NA,TRBV5-1,TRBJ1-1
CASHATGEEDSPLHF,TGTGCCAGCCATGCTACAGGGGAAGAGGATTCACCCCTCCACTTT,TRBD1,few,TRBV18,TRBJ1-6
CASSESLQGLAKNIQYF,TGTGCCAGCAGTGAATCCCTACAGGGGCTAGCCAAAAACATTCAGTACTTC,TRBD1,NA,TRBV25-1,TRBJ2-4
CASSLDWSPLHF,TGTGCCAGCAGCTTAGATTGGTCACCCCTCCACTTT,NA,NA,TRBV7-9,TRBJ1-6
CASSGPGTVQETQYF,TGCGCCAGCAGCGGACCCGGTACAGTCCAAGAGACCCAGTACTTC,NA,medium-sized,TRBV5-1,TRBJ2-5
CASRSKDEQFF,TGTGCCAGCAGATCAAAGGATGAGCAGTTCTTC,NA,once,TRBV6-1,TRBJ2-1
CASSYGTGNTGELFF,TGCGCCAGCAGCTACGGGACAGGGAACACCGGGGAGCTGTTTTTT,TRBD1,NA,TRBV5-1,TRBJ2-2
CASTSGSTDTQYF,TGTGCCTCCACTAGCGGGAGCACAGATACGCAGTATTTT,TRBD2,NA,TRBV30,TRBJ2-3
CASRRTSGVTDTQYF,TGTGCCAGTAGGCGGACTAGCGGGGTGACAGATACGCAGTATTTT,TRBD2,NA,TRBV19,TRBJ2-3
CSARDEWPADTDTQYF,TGCAGTGCTAGAGATGAGTGGCCAGCGGACACAGATACGCAGTATTTT,NA,NA,TRBV20-1,TRBJ2-3
CASSQAGLNTEAFF,TGTGCCAGCAGCCAAGCAGGATTGAACACTGAAGCTTTCTTT,NA,NA,TRBV7-6,TRBJ1-1
CASDDPPGSSGNTIYF,TGTGCCAGCGACGACCCGCCGGGCAGTTCAGGAAACACCATATATTTT,NA,NA,TRBV12-3/TRBV12-4,TRBJ1-3
CSASPVDPNQPQHF,TGCAGTGCTAGCCCGGTGGACCCTAATCAGCCCCAGCATTTT,NA,NA,TRBV20-1,TRBJ1-5
CASSLGQGARVSKAFF,TGTGCCAGCAGCCTTGGACAGGGGGCCAGGGTTTCTAAAGCTTTCTTT,TRBD1,NA,TRBV7-2,TRBJ1-1
CSARSSPNTGELFF,TGCAGTGCTAGATCTTCTCCGAACACCGGGGAGCTGTTTTTT,NA,few,TRBV20-1,TRBJ2-2
CASSADRVDGYTF,TGTGCCAGCAGCGCCGACAGGGTCGATGGCTACACCTTC,TRBD1,NA,TRBV12-3/TRBV12-4,TRBJ1-2
CASSNDRILWDYTF,TGTGCCAGCAGCAACGACAGGATTCTATGGGATTACACCTTC,NA,few,TRBV7-2,TRBJ1-2
CAWSVRQTNYGYTF,TGTGCCTGGAGTGTACGACAGACTAACTATGGCTACACCTTC,NA,few,TRBV30,TRBJ1-2
CASSLEGLGPYEQYF,TGTGCCAGCAGTCTCGAGGGACTGGGCCCCTACGAGCAGTACTTC,NA,NA,TRBV12-3/TRBV12-4,TRBJ2-7
CASRPDWIENTGELFF,TGTGCCAGCAGACCTGACTGGATCGAGAACACCGGGGAGCTGTTTTTT,NA,few,TRBV2,TRBJ2-2